Sequencing of this T cell receptor (beta chain) was carried out in a study of blood T cell repertoires in COVID-19. Study in general: Italy, Spain and the United States were the sources of the convalescent and acute COVID-19 samples. T cells, B-cell-depleted T cells, or PBMCs provided the cDNA or gDNA that served as material.

V dropped 1 base and J dropped 3 bases, with 6 bases sitting between them. Per germline, CDR1 SGHAT and CDR2 FQNNGV. CDR3 length: 14 amino acids. This study enrolled people aged 18 to 89 from about two dozen US geographic areas. The assay was immunoSEQ multiplex PCR, and TCRdb's table has in-frame clones only and misses some. In the table there are more than 350,000 clones, around nine tenths of which are singletons. The material sequenced was PBMCs or T cells enriched from blood (not recorded which). V usage is TRBV11-2 and J usage is TRBJ1-4; D possibly corresponds to TRBD1 (5 bases). This receptor was obtained from a woman aged 18-35 years who had been exposed to COVID-19. CDR3 region: CASSLVRANEKLFF. The CDR3 nucleotides are TGTGCCAGCAGCTTAGTCAGGGCTAATGAAAAACTGTTTTTT. The entire variable domain, with the rest obtained from reference TRBV11-2 and TRBJ1-4, is as follows: EAGVAQSPRYKIIEKRQSVAFWCNPISGHATLYWYQQILGQGPKLLIQFQNNGVVDDSQLPKDRFSAERLKGVDSTLKIQPAKLEDSAVYLCASSLVRANEKLFFGSGTQLSVL.